This T cell receptor (beta chain) is from a study of T cell repertoires in aging, cancer and after chemotherapy. Background on the study: Donor ages fell into six groups from 30 or younger up to 70 or older. Paired samples before and after chemotherapy came from glioblastoma patients receiving temozolomide-based therapy. Notes on the study in general: In cancer patients, declining TCR diversity with age involved lost richness and lost evenness. Immunological memory after chemotherapy cannot be judged from the repertoire data.

Trimming pared 3 bases from V and 8 bases from J, leaving 5 bases between. CDR1 is GTSNPN and CDR2 is SVGIG in the germline V gene (reference sequence). This CDR3 has 11 residues. A mixed TRB-A/B primer pool amplified rearranged TRB by multiplex touch-down PCR. TCRdb reprocessed the multiplex PCR reads via MiXCR and lists one record per CDR3 protein. The sample contains 1,500 or so distinct CDR3 sequences, almost 40% of which appear only once. This clonotype is termed medium-sized. The antigen remains unidentified. Peripheral blood genomic DNA, not sorted cells or RNA, was the template. Sequencing input: blood. This receptor was obtained from a human donor with a solid tumor. The chain joins TRBV30 to TRBJ1-6, with D unresolved. CDR3: CAWSTDSPLHF. CDR3 in DNA: TGTGCCTGGAGCACAGATTCACCCCTCCACTTT. Variable domain in full (rest from reference TRBV30 and TRBJ1-6): SQTIHQWPATLVQPVGSPLSLECTVEGTSNPNLYWYRQAAGRGLQLLFYSVGIGQISSEVPQNLSASRPQDRQFILSSKKLLLSDSGFYLCAWSTDSPLHFGNGTRLTVT.